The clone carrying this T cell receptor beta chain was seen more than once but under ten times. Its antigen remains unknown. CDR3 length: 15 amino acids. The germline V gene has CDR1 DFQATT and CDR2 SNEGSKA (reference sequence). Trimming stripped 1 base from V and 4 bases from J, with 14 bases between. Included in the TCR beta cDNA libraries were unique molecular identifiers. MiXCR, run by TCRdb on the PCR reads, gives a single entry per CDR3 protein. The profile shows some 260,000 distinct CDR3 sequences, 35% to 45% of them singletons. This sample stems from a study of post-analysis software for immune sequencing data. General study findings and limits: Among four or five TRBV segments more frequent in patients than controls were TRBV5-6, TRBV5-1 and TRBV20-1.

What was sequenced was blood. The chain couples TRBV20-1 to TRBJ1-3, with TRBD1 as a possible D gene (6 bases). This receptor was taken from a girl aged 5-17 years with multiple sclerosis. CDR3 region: CSARGGGSWGNTIYF. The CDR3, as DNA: TGCAGTGCTAGAGGAGGGGGGTCGTGGGGAAACACCATATATTTT.